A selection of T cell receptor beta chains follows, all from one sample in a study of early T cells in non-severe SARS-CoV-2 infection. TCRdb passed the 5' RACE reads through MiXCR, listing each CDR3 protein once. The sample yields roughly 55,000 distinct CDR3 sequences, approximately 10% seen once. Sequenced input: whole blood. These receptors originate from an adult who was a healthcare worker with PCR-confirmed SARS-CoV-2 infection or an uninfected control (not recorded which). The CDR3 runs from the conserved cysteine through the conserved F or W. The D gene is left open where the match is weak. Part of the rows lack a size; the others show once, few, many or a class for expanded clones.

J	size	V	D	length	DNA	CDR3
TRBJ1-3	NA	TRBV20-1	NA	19	TGCAGTGCTAGAGATGACAGTCTGAGACTGGTGAGCTCTGGAAACACCATATATTTT	CSARDDSLRLVSSGNTIYF
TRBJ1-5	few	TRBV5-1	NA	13	TGCGCCAGCAGCCCGGATCCCCATCAGCCCCAGCATTTT	CASSPDPHQPQHF
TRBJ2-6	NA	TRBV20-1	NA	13	TGCAGTGCTAGGATCTCTGGGGCCAACGTCCTGACTTTC	CSARISGANVLTF
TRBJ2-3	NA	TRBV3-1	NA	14	TGTGCCAGCAGCCAAACGACAGGCACAGATACGCAGTATTTT	CASSQTTGTDTQYF
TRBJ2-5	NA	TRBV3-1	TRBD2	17	TGTGCCAGCAGCGAAGGGACTAGCGGGGGGAACCAAGAGACCCAGTACTTC	CASSEGTSGGNQETQYF
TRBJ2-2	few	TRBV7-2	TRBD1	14	TGTGCCAGCAGCGCTGGGACAGGGACCGGGGAGCTGTTTTTT	CASSAGTGTGELFF
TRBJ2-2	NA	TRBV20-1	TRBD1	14	TGCAGTGCTTTCGCAGGGGGACGCACCGGGGAGCTGTTTTTT	CSAFAGGRTGELFF
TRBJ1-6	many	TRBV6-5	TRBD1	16	TGTGCCAGCAGTTACCGCCCCGACAGGGGGGGTTCACCCCTCCACTTT	CASSYRPDRGGSPLHF
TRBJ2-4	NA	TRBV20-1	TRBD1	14	TGCAGTGCTCACCTAGGGGGCCCCAAAAACATTCAGTACTTC	CSAHLGGPKNIQYF
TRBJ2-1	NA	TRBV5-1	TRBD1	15	TGCGCCAGCAGACCTACGGGACAGGGGCAGAATGAGCAGTTCTTC	CASRPTGQGQNEQFF
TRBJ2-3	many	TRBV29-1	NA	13	TGCAGCACTAGGACGGGACGCACAGATACGCAGTATTTT	CSTRTGRTDTQYF
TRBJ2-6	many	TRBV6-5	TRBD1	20	TGTGCCAGCAGTTACTGGGTGGGACAGGGGGCGCCGGCTGGGGCCAACGTCCTGACTTTC	CASSYWVGQGAPAGANVLTF
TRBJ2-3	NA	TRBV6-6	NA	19	TGTGCCAGCAGTTACCCAATAGCGACCCAATCTCTTTTTACAGATACGCAGTATTTT	CASSYPIATQSLFTDTQYF
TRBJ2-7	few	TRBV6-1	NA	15	TGTGCCAGCAGTGGAGGAGCCCAAAGAGGGTACGAGCAGTACTTC	CASSGGAQRGYEQYF
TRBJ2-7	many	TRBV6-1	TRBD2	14	TGTGCCAGCAGCCTGACTAGCGGGAGACACGAGCAGTACTTC	CASSLTSGRHEQYF
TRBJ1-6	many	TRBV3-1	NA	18	TGTGCCAGCAGCCCCATGGGCTCGGGCCAGGGTACGAATTCACCCCTCCACTTT	CASSPMGSGQGTNSPLHF
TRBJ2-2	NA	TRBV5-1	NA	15	TGCGCCAGCAGCCGAGGGTCGGTGAACACCGGGGAGCTGTTTTTT	CASSRGSVNTGELFF
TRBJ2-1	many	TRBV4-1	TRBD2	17	TGCGCCAGCAGCCAAGGGATAAGCGGGGGGGCAGCGAATGAGCAGTTCTTC	CASSQGISGGAANEQFF